This T cell receptor beta chain emerged from a study of CD8 T cells in ankylosing spondylitis. Study-wide results and limits: In ankylosing spondylitis patients, matched synovial fluid reportedly showed significant enrichment of disease-linked clones. A motif in TCR beta, a set of under 10 highly homologous variants, appeared characteristic of ankylosing spondylitis blood.

This clonotype has ten or more counts. Its antigen is unknown. Library preparation for TCR beta used quantitative 5'-RACE with molecular barcodes. MiXCR was run by TCRdb on the 5' RACE reads, yielding one entry per CDR3 protein. The sample has over 700,000 distinct CDR3 sequences, roughly 19% seen once; the top ten hold under 20%. CDR1 SGHRS and CDR2 YFSETQ come from the germline V gene. Deletions cut 3 bases from V and 4 bases from J, with 21 bases between. The CDR3 runs 17 residues. The chain recombines TRBV5-1 with TRBJ2-3, with D uncertain. The sample taken for sequencing was blood, either unsorted or a sorted T cell fraction (not recorded which). The clonotype originates from a male donor with ankylosing spondylitis. The CDR3 coding sequence is TGCGCCAGCAGCTCCCCCGGGCAGGTTCAAGTCGCAGATACGCAGTATTTT. The encoded protein is CASSSPGQVQVADTQYF.